What follows describes a single T cell receptor (beta chain). This entry is derived from a study of long-term antiretroviral therapy in people with HIV. Every one of the donors gave at least one pre-ART PBMC sample and at least two post-ART PBMC samples. Assay version v3.0 of immunoSEQ was used, and it was run at survey level. This table comes from immunoSEQ multiplex PCR, and its TCRdb copy is limited to in-frame clones, with some not included. The profile shows about 35,000 clones, just under 95% of them singletons. The TCR sequence derives from a woman aged 50 to 60 with HIV. The sample consisted of unsorted PBMCs, taken 4.1 years after starting antiretroviral therapy.

CDR3 residues: CASSLDPGANYGYTF. The CDR3, as DNA: TGTGCCAGCAGCTTGGATCCAGGGGCTAACTATGGCTACACCTTC. The rearrangement joins TRBV5-4 to TRBJ1-2, with D maybe TRBD1 (6 bases). Per the germline V gene, CDR1 is SGHNT and CDR2 is YYREEE (reference sequence). The CDR3 consists of 15 residues. Trimming cost V 0 bases and J 0 bases, with 9 bases left between them. Variable domain in full (rest from reference TRBV5-4 and TRBJ1-2): ETGVTQSPTHLIKTRGQQVTLRCSSQSGHNTVSWYQQALGQGPQFIFQYYREEENGRGNFPPRFSGLQFPNYSSELNVNALELDDSALYLCASSLDPGANYGYTFGSGTRLTVV.